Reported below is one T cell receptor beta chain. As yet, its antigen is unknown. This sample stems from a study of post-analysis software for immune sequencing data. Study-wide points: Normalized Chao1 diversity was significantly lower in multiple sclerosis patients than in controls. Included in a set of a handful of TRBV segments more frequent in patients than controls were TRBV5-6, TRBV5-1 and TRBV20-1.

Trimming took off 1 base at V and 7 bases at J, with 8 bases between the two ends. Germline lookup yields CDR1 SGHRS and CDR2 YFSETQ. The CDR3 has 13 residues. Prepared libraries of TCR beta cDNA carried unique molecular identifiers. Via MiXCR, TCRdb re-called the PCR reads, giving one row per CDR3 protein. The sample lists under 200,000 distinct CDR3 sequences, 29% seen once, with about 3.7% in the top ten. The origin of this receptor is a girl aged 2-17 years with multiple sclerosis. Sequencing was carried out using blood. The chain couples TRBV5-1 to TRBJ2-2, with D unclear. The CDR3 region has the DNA TGCGCCAGCAGCTTGCCGTCCGGCGGGGAGCTGTTTTTT. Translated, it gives CASSLPSGGELFF.